These 26 T cell receptor beta chains share one sample of origin, sequenced in a study of T cell responses to AZD1222 COVID-19 vaccine. Produced via immunoSEQ multiplex PCR; TCRdb's table is partial and in-frame only. The table lists some 110,000 clones, roughly 90% of them singletons. The sample consisted of peripheral blood, taken on day 0 of AZD1222 vaccination. These receptor sequences come from an adult in good health.

This chain joins TRBV7-2 and TRBJ2-7; a weak D match, TRBD2 (6 bases). The germline V gene has CDR1 SGHTA and CDR2 FQGNSA. Trimming pared 4 bases from V and 2 bases from J, leaving 15 bases between. CDR3 length: 15 amino acids. The CDR3 DNA reads TGTGCCAGCAGCTCCCCGGGGGACGGTACCTACGAGCAGTACTTC. Translating it yields CASSSPGDGTYEQYF.

The V and J genes are TRBV10-3 and TRBJ2-5; D is ambiguous. Trimming shortened V by 2 bases and J by 5 bases, and 6 bases separated the two germline ends. Germline CDR1 reads ENHRY; CDR2 reads SYGVKD. CDR3 size: 12 residues. DNA of the CDR3: TGTGCCATCAGTGAGCCCCGGGAGACCCAGTACTTC. This sequence encodes CAISEPRETQYF.

This chain uses TRBV6-5 with TRBJ1-5; D not resolved. Germline V CDR1 and CDR2: MNHEY, SVGAGI. V was pared by 6 bases and J by 0 bases, with 12 bases between. The length of the CDR3 is 15 residues. Here the CDR3 DNA reads TGTGCCAGCAGGGTAGACCCATATAGCAATCAGCCCCAGCATTTT. This translates into CASRVDPYSNQPQHF.

Details on this clone: At one end, the junction sequence differs from germline, possibly due to a read error. V and J are TRBV10-2 and TRBJ2-7, with 7 positions matching TRBD1. The CDR3 runs to 13 residues. The germline CDR1 and CDR2 sequences are WSHSY and SAAADI. CDR3 coding DNA: TGCGCCAGCTGCCCCGGGACAGCCTATGAGCAGTACTTC. Protein sequence: CASCPGTAYEQYF.

V and J are TRBV10-3 and TRBJ2-5; 10 bases fit TRBD2. Germline CDR1 ENHRY, CDR2 SYGVKD. The CDR3 totals 14 residues. The ends lost 7 bases at V and 5 bases at J; junction bases unmatched: 7. CDR3 protein: CAIKVASGGETQYF. As DNA, the CDR3 is TGTGCCATCAAAGTGGCTAGCGGGGGTGAGACCCAGTACTTC.

V is TRBV6-4 and J is TRBJ2-1; 14 nucleotides match TRBD2. V was clipped by 6 bases and J by 8 bases; unmatched bases: 6. This CDR3 spans 15 amino acids. Looked up from germline, CDR1 is MRHNA and CDR2 is SNTAGT. DNA of the CDR3: TGTGCCAGCAGCGAGACTAGCGGGGGGGGCGATGAGCAGTTCTTC. The encoded protein is CASSETSGGGDEQFF.

The chain couples TRBV5-1 to TRBJ1-3; 10 nucleotides line up with TRBD1. The germline CDR1 and CDR2 sequences are SGHRS and YFSETQ. This CDR3 has 16 amino acids. After removal of 2 bases from V and 4 bases from J, the junction contained 6 bases not matched to a gene. As DNA, the CDR3 is TGCGCCAGCAGCTTTATGGGACAGGGGTCCGGAAACACCATATATTTT. Residues: CASSFMGQGSGNTIYF.

This chain joins TRBV4-1 and TRBJ2-3, with D maybe TRBD2 (7 bases). Trimming cost V 0 bases and J 2 bases, with 21 bases left between them. The CDR3 totals 19 residues. CDR1 is MGHRA and CDR2 is YSYEKL in the germline V gene. CDR3 protein: CASSQDLGGGARNTDTQYF. CDR3 sequence (DNA): TGCGCCAGCAGCCAAGATCTAGGTGGGGGGGCCCGGAACACAGATACGCAGTATTTT.

The chain employs TRBV15 and TRBJ2-7, with TRBD1 matching 9 bases. Germline-derived CDR1 and CDR2 are LNHNV and YYDKDF (reference sequence). The CDR3 spans 15 residues. With 3 bases clipped from V and 0 bases from J, the junction kept 3 bases outside the gene matches. The CDR3 sequence: CATSSDRGSSYEQYF. CDR3 coding DNA: TGTGCCACCAGCAGCGACAGGGGGAGCTCCTACGAGCAGTACTTC.

This chain joins TRBV28 and TRBJ1-6; D uncertain. From germline, CDR1 is MDHEN and CDR2 SYDVKM. V shed 3 bases and J shed 8 bases, with 2 bases lying between them. This CDR3 is built from 11 residues. This chain's CDR3 is CASSFDSPLHF. The CDR3 DNA is TGTGCCAGCAGTTTTGATTCACCCCTCCACTTT.

Points on this clone: A read error is likely, as this CDR3 ends without the conserved phenylalanine or tryptophan. The rearrangement uses TRBV6-6 and TRBJ1-6; a possible D gene is TRBD1 (5 bases). CDR1 is MNHNY, CDR2 SVGAGI, per germline (reference sequence). V was cut by 5 bases and J by 4 bases, with 21 bases left in between. This CDR3 region has 18 residues. The CDR3 DNA reads as TGTGCCAGCAGTCAAAACTATCGGGGGGTCGAATATAATTCACCCCTCCACCTT. This codes for CASSQNYRGVEYNSPLHL.

The chain joins TRBV7-6 to TRBJ2-7, with a tentative D call TRBD2 (7 bases). The CDR3 is made up of 12 amino acids. Per the germline V gene, CDR1 is SGHVS and CDR2 is FNYEAQ. The chain's CDR3 is CSAGAAPYEQYF. The CDR3 nucleotides read TGTAGTGCGGGGGCCGCTCCCTACGAGCAGTACTTC.

This chain joins TRBV13 and TRBJ1-4; 7 bases align to TRBD1. CDR3 length equals 16 residues. The germline V gene has CDR1 PRHDT and CDR2 FYEKMQ (reference sequence). V lost 5 bases to trimming and J lost 4 bases; unmatched junction nucleotides: 10. CDR3 bases: TGTGCCAGCAGCCCCCCCCGGACAGGTCATAATGAAAAACTGTTTTTT. Amino acid sequence: CASSPPRTGHNEKLFF. Supplemented by reference TRBV13 and TRBJ1-4, the full variable domain reads AAGVIQSPRHLIKEKRETATLKCYPIPRHDTVYWYQQGPGQDPQFLISFYEKMQSDKGSIPDRFSAQQFSDYHSELNMSSLELGDSALYFCASSPPRTGHNEKLFFGSGTQLSVL.

V usage is TRBV3-1 (or the pseudogene TRBV3-2) and J usage is TRBJ1-3; D may be TRBD1 (6 bases). The length of the CDR3 is 14 residues. Germline CDR1 and CDR2: LGHDT and YNNKEL (reference sequence). V lost 0 bases and J lost 8, with 11 bases in between. The CDR3 nucleotides read TGTGCCAGCAGCCAAGATTGGGCAGGGGACACCATATATTTT. Translation: CASSQDWAGDTIYF.

The chain uses TRBV24-1 and TRBJ1-1; D might be TRBD1 (6 bases). V gave up 6 bases and J gave up 4 bases, with 23 bases separating them. The CDR3 covers 17 residues. From germline, CDR1 is KGHDR and CDR2 SFDVKD. The CDR3 sequence: CATSLTVGTPRGTEAFF. CDR3 in DNA: TGTGCCACCAGTCTTACGGTCGGGACACCCAGGGGCACTGAAGCTTTCTTT.

The sample holds one count of this clone. CDR3 sequence reads: CASSATNQGNQPQHF. The CDR3 coding sequence is TGTGCCAGCAGTGCGACCAATCAAGGCAATCAGCCCCAGCATTTT. The chain joins TRBV6-1 to TRBJ1-5, with no clear D. The germline V gene has CDR1 MNHNS and CDR2 SASEGT. The CDR3 runs to 15 residues. The germline V and J ends were trimmed by 4 bases and 2 bases, with 12 bases remaining between them.

This chain uses TRBV6-5 with TRBJ2-7; 9 nucleotides align to TRBD1. V was pared by 6 bases and J by 5 bases, with 5 bases of the junction left unmatched. CDR1 and CDR2 (germline): MNHEY, SVGAGI. This CDR3 is 13 amino acids long. The CDR3 DNA is TGTGCCAGCAGACAGGGGGCGCGGAACGAGCAGTACTTC. Translation gives CASRQGARNEQYF.

The chain links TRBV5-8 to TRBJ2-5; D possibly corresponds to TRBD2 (6 bases). Between the trimmed V and J ends, which lost 3 bases and 4 bases, there was a span of 16 bases. The CDR3 has 15 amino acids. Germline V gene data show CDR1 as SGHTS and CDR2 as YDEGEE. The CDR3: CASSSRGGQVETQYF. CDR3 coding DNA: TGTGCCAGCAGCTCCCGCGGAGGGCAGGTAGAGACCCAGTACTTC.

A single count supports this clone. The V gene is TRBV3-1 (or the pseudogene TRBV3-2), the J gene TRBJ2-2, with TRBD2 matching 7 bases. The germline V gene encodes CDR1 LGHDT and CDR2 YNNKEL (reference sequence). J was trimmed by 5 bases and V by 4 bases; bases with no gene match: 10. The CDR3 covers 16 residues. In nucleotides, the CDR3 is TGTGCCAGCAGCCTATACGACCGTAGCGGGACCGGGGAGCTGTTTTTT. Encoded protein: CASSLYDRSGTGELFF.

This rearrangement joins TRBV5-1 to TRBJ1-1; a possible D gene is TRBD1 (5 bases). The CDR3 has 14 amino acids. Trimming pared 1 base from V and 0 bases from J, leaving 7 bases between. Germline CDR1 SGHRS, CDR2 YFSETQ. CDR3 region: CASSLQGMNTEAFF. The DNA for the CDR3 is TGCGCCAGCAGCTTGCAGGGTATGAACACTGAAGCTTTCTTT.

The chain combines TRBV18 with TRBJ2-2; 7 bases align to TRBD1. The length of the CDR3 is 15 residues. Germline values: CDR1 KGHSH, CDR2 LQKENI. The V gene end was trimmed by 2 bases and the J gene end by 1 base; junction bases not matched to a gene: 1. CDR3 DNA: TGTGCCAGCTCACCAGGGACAGAGAACACCGGGGAGCTGTTTTTT. Amino acids: CASSPGTENTGELFF.

The CDR3 is CASSLDRDRATNEKLFF. The CDR3, as DNA: TGCGCCAGCAGCCTAGACCGGGACAGGGCAACTAATGAAAAACTGTTTTTT. The chain joins TRBV4-1 to TRBJ1-4; 9 bases agree with TRBD1. The V and J ends lost 4 bases and 0 bases, in that order; junction bases with no gene match: 6. The CDR3 extends over 17 amino acids. CDR1 and CDR2 from the germline V gene are MGHRA and YSYEKL.

The rearrangement uses TRBV6-5 and TRBJ1-1, with 7 positions matching TRBD1. CDR3 length: 15 amino acids. J lost 8 bases, V lost 5 bases, and 14 bases had no gene match. CDR1 MNHEY and CDR2 SVGAGI come from the germline V gene. In DNA, the CDR3 is TGTGCCAGCAGTAATCTGGACAGGCCCCTAACCGAAGCTTTCTTT. It encodes CASSNLDRPLTEAFF.

The genes are TRBV12-3 or TRBV12-4 and TRBJ2-3, with a possible D match to TRBD1 (6 bases). V was pared by 5 bases and J by 11 bases, with 17 bases between. The CDR3 loop spans 13 amino acids. As DNA, the CDR3 is TGTGCCAGCAGTCCGGACAGAGGGATTGGGCAGTATTTT. Amino acids: CASSPDRGIGQYF.

The chain joins TRBV29-1 to TRBJ1-2; the D gene is possibly TRBD1 (5 bases). V lost 6 bases, J lost 3 bases, and 14 bases lay in between. This CDR3 has 13 residues. Germline CDR1 and CDR2: SQVTM and ANQGSEA. The CDR3 loop reads CSVWDFKDYGYTF. In DNA form, the CDR3 reads TGCAGCGTCTGGGACTTTAAGGACTATGGCTACACCTTC.

The chain employs TRBV20-1 and TRBJ2-5; 9 bases fit TRBD2. CDR1 and CDR2 (germline): DFQATT, SNEGSKA (reference sequence). This CDR3 contains 17 residues. Losses at the gene ends were 3 bases for V and 2 bases for J; bases not matched to a gene: 13. CDR3 region: CSASVAAGGGIQETQYF. The CDR3 nucleotides read TGCAGTGCTAGTGTTGCAGCGGGGGGTGGGATTCAAGAGACCCAGTACTTC.